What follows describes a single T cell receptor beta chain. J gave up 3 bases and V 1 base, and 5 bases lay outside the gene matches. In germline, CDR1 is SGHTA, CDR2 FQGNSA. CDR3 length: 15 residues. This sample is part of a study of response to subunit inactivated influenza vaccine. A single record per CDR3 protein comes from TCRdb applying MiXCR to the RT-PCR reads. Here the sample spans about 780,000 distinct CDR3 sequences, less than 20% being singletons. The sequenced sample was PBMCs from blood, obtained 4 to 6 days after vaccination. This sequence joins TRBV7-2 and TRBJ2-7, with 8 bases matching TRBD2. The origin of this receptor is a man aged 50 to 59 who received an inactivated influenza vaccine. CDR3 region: CASSLGAGGDYEQYF. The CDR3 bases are TGTGCCAGCAGCTTAGGGGCGGGGGGCGACTACGAGCAGTACTTC.